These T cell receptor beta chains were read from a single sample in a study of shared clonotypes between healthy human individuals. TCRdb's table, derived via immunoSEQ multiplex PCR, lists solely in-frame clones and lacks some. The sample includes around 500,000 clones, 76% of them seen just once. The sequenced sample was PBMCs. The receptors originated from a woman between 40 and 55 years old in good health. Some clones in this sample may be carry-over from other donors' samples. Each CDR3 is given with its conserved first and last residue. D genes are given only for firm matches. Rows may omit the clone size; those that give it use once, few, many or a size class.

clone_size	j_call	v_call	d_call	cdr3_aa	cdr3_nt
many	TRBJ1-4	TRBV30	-	CAVRLMDEKLFF	TGTGCTGTGAGGCTTATGGATGAAAAACTGTTTTTT
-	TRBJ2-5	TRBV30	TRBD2	CAWSVRLAAKEQYF	TGTGCCTGGAGTGTACGACTAGCGGCGAAGGAGCAGTACTTC
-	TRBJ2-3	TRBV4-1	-	CASSAGIRTDTQYF	TGCGCCAGCAGCGCAGGGATTCGCACAGATACGCAGTATTTT
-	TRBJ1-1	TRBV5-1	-	CASSYNTGRNTEAFF	TGCGCCAGCAGCTACAACACAGGGAGGAACACTGAAGCTTTCTTT
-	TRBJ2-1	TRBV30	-	CAWTGVSEQFF	TGTGCCTGGACGGGAGTAAGTGAGCAGTTCTTC
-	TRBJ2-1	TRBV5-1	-	CASSLGGEQFF	TGCGCCAGCAGCTTGGGGGGCGAGCAGTTCTTC
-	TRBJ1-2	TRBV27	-	CASSPDGQHYGYTF	TGTGCCAGCAGTCCTGATGGACAGCACTATGGCTACACCTTC
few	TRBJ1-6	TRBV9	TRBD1	CASSLGQYNSPLHF	TGTGCCAGCAGCCTGGGACAGTATAATTCACCCCTCCACTTT
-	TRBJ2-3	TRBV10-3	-	CAISESIGTDTQYF	TGTGCCATCAGTGAGAGCATTGGCACAGATACGCAGTATTTT
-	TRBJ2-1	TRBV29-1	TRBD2	CSVEGSGLSYNEQFF	TGCAGCGTTGAAGGTAGCGGGCTCTCCTACAATGAGCAGTTCTTC
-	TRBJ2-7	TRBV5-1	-	CASTPGSGQGSEQYF	TGCGCCAGCACCCCGGGGTCGGGACAAGGATCAGAGCAGTACTTC
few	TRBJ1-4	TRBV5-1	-	CASSEVGAQKLFF	TGCGCCAGCAGCGAGGTTGGGGCTCAAAAACTGTTTTTT
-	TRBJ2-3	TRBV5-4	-	CASSLARDDTQYF	TGTGCCAGCAGCTTGGCCCGTGACGATACGCAGTATTTT
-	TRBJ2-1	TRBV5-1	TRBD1	CASSLVGQGYNEQFF	TGCGCCAGCAGCTTGGTTGGACAGGGTTACAATGAGCAGTTCTTC
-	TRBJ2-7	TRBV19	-	CASSMSLNRYEQYF	TGTGCCAGTAGTATGTCTCTCAACCGATACGAGCAGTACTTC
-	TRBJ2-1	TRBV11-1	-	CASSLQTYSYNEQFF	TGTGCCAGCAGCTTACAAACATACTCCTACAATGAGCAGTTCTTC
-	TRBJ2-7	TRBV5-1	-	CASSPTGADYEQYF	TGCGCCAGCAGCCCGACGGGAGCGGATTACGAGCAGTACTTC
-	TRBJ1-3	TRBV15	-	CATSKYRTDSGNTIYF	TGTGCCACCAGCAAATATAGGACAGACTCTGGAAACACCATATATTTT
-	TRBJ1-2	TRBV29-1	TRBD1	CSVRTGSAGYTF	TGCAGCGTAAGGACAGGGTCTGCTGGCTACACCTTC
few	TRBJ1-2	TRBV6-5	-	CASTPMWGGSYTF	TGTGCCAGCACACCTATGTGGGGGGGTAGCTACACCTTC
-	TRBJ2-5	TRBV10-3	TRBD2	CAIRTDWGGETQYF	TGTGCCATCAGAACGGACTGGGGGGGAGAGACCCAGTACTTC
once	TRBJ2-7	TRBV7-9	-	CASSLGEGSSYEQYF	TGTGCCAGCAGCTTAGGTGAAGGCAGCTCCTACGAGCAGTACTTC
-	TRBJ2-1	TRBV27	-	CASSLGQTYNEQFF	TGTGCCAGCAGTTTAGGTCAGACCTACAATGAGCAGTTCTTC
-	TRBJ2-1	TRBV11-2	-	CASSSDPLSEQFF	TGTGCCAGCAGCTCCGACCCCCTTAGTGAGCAGTTCTTC
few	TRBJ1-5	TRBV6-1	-	CASTGTISGQPQHF	TGTGCCAGCACCGGGACCATATCAGGCCAGCCCCAGCATTTT
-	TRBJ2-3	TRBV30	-	CAWRLRVTGTDTQYF	TGTGCCTGGAGGTTGAGGGTCACTGGCACAGATACGCAGTATTTT
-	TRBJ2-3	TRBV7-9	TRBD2	CASSLALAVSTDTQYF	TGTGCCAGCAGCTTAGCACTAGCGGTTAGCACAGATACGCAGTATTTT
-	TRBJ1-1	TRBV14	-	CASSLDRNTEAFF	TGTGCCAGCAGCCTGGACAGGAACACTGAAGCTTTCTTT
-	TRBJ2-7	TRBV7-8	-	CASSLVVAPGHEQYF	TGTGCCAGCAGCTTAGTGGTGGCCCCTGGCCACGAGCAGTACTTC
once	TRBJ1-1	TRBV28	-	CASSLLAGSVAFF	TGTGCCAGCAGTTTATTGGCAGGGTCTGTTGCTTTCTTT
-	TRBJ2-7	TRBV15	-	CATSRDWSPGTHF	TGTGCCACCAGCAGAGATTGGTCTCCCGGCACGCACTTC
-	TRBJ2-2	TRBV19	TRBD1	CASSIVTGMAGELFF	TGTGCCAGTAGTATAGTGACAGGGATGGCCGGGGAGCTGTTTTTT
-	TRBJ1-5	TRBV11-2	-	CASSLGPQGDQPQHF	TGTGCCAGCAGCTTAGGACCCCAGGGAGATCAGCCCCAGCATTTT
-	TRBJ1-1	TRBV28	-	CAKIRGAKKDTEAFF	TGTGCCAAGATAAGGGGGGCGAAGAAGGACACTGAAGCTTTCTTT
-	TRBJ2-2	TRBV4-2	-	CASSQVSQGLAASGWELFF	TGTGCCAGCAGCCAAGTCTCTCAGGGGCTAGCGGCCTCGGGCTGGGAGCTGTTTTTT
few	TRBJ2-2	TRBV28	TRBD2	CASTIAGGAGFTGELFF	TGTGCCAGCACCATAGCGGGAGGGGCCGGCTTCACCGGGGAGCTGTTTTTT
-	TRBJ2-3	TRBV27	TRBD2	CASSSRTSGADTQYF	TGTGCCAGCAGTTCGAGGACTAGCGGGGCAGATACGCAGTATTTT
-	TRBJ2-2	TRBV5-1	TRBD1	CASSPAGGPANTGELFF	TGCGCCAGCAGCCCAGCAGGGGGCCCGGCGAACACCGGGGAGCTGTTTTTT
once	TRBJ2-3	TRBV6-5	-	CASSYLPEGTDTQYF	TGTGCCAGCAGTTACCTCCCGGAGGGAACAGATACGCAGTATTTT
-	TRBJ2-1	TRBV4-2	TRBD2	CASSQFSGSDTYNEQFF	TGTGCCAGCAGCCAGTTTAGCGGGAGTGACACCTACAATGAGCAGTTCTTC
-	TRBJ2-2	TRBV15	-	CATSSQGQDGGELFF	TGTGCCACCAGCAGTCAAGGACAAGACGGTGGGGAGCTGTTTTTT
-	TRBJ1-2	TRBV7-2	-	CASSLDTYGYTF	TGTGCCAGCAGCTTAGACACTTATGGCTACACCTTC
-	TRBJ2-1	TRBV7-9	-	CASSLTGVNEQFF	TGTGCCAGCAGCCTAACGGGAGTTAATGAGCAGTTCTTC
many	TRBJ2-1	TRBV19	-	CASSNHNEQFF	TGTGCCAGTAGTAACCACAATGAGCAGTTCTTC
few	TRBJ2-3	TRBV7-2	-	CASSLAPDTDTQYF	TGTGCCAGCAGCTTAGCTCCAGACACAGATACGCAGTATTTT
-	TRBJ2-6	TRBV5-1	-	CASSYQTGSGANVLTF	TGCGCCAGCAGCTACCAGACAGGCTCTGGGGCCAACGTCCTGACTTTC